This T cell receptor (beta chain) was found in a study of T-cell memory formation after mild COVID-19. Study context: TCR clusters largely stayed donor specific.

V shed 4 bases, J shed 7 bases, and the junction held 16 bases outside the gene matches. CDR3 length: 16 residues. CDR1 and CDR2 from the germline V gene are SGHAT and FQNNGV. Concerning this clonotype itself: Antigen specificity is unknown.

TCRdb itself ran the 5' RACE reads through MiXCR, one entry per CDR3 protein. The table includes about 340,000 distinct CDR3 sequences, approximately 15% detected once. Study-wide results and limits: Whether second-wave clones peaking at day 37 were SARS-CoV-2 specific went unconfirmed.

The TCR sequence derives from a man younger than 35 who had mild COVID-19 (a few samples of this study predate the infection). Cell type and time point are not known. V is TRBV11-2 and J is TRBJ2-7, with TRBD1 matching over 7 bases. Sequencing input: PBMCs or a T cell subset sorted from them (not recorded which). The CDR3 bases are TGTGCCAGCAGCTCGCCGGGCGAGGGGGCGATGGGAGAGCAGTACTTC. Its protein is CASSSPGEGAMGEQYF.